Following are 13 T cell receptor beta chains from one sample sequenced in a study of shared T cell receptors in the human thymus. Using immunoSEQ multiplex PCR, the repertoire was profiled, and TCRdb retains in-frame clones only, with some absent. Of 500,000 to 750,000 clones listed, around 87% were seen once; the top ten hold around 0.0099%. These data were likewise used in another study, on human thymus T cells.

Sequencing used thymocytes. All receptors come from a boy in the first two years of life with a congenital heart defect.

The chain links TRBV27 to TRBJ2-3, with D perhaps matching TRBD2 (6 bases). Trimming removed 6 bases from V and 2 bases from J, with 15 bases in between. CDR3 length: 15 residues. Germline V gives CDR1 MNHEY, CDR2 SMNVEV (reference sequence). CDR3 sequence (DNA): TGTGCCAGCAGCCGTTCGGGACTTATCACAGATACGCAGTATTTT. Amino acid sequence: CASSRSGLITDTQYF.

The sample holds one count of this clone. The J gene is TRBJ2-5, the V gene TRBV6-5; the match to TRBD2 covers 10 bases. The V and J ends lost 7 bases and 5 bases, in that order; junction bases with no gene match: 7. The CDR3 has 14 residues. The germline V gene has CDR1 MNHEY and CDR2 SVGAGI. The CDR3 nucleotides read TGTGCCAGCAAATCTAGCGGGAGACGGGAGACCCAGTACTTC. Translating it yields CASKSSGRRETQYF.

This clone was recorded only once. The chain couples TRBV7-2 to TRBJ2-5, with 8 bases identical to TRBD2. The J call may be mistaken, given a closer DNA end match to TRBJ2-7. The CDR3 runs to 16 residues. Germline-derived CDR1 and CDR2 are SGHTA and FQGNSA. The CDR3 region is CASSLGPQRESHEQYF. The CDR3 nucleotides read TGTGCCAGCAGCCTCGGGCCTCAGCGGGAGTCCCACGAGCAGTACTTC.

The chain combines TRBV19 with TRBJ2-3, with 9 bases identical to TRBD2. The germline V gene has CDR1 LNHDA and CDR2 SQIVND (reference sequence). The CDR3 runs to 15 residues. V was pared by 1 base and J by 6 bases, with 5 bases of the junction left unmatched. This chain's CDR3 is CASSIGGSGSDTQYF. The DNA of the CDR3 is TGTGCCAGTAGTATAGGGGGTAGCGGGAGCGATACGCAGTATTTT.

The rearrangement links TRBV5-1 to TRBJ2-1; 10 bases agree with TRBD2. The CDR3 has 15 residues. In germline, CDR1 is SGHRS, CDR2 YFSETQ. V dropped 0 bases and J dropped 15; count of bases not matched to a gene: 12. This CDR3 reads CASSLAGLAGVPWFF. The CDR3 DNA reads TGCGCCAGCAGCTTGGCTGGGCTAGCGGGGGTCCCTTGGTTCTTC.

This sequence joins TRBV6-5 and TRBJ1-3; D is possibly TRBD1 (6 bases). CDR3 length: 14 amino acids. V gave up 5 bases and J gave up 4 bases, with 12 bases separating them. The germline V gene encodes CDR1 MNHEY and CDR2 SVGAGI. The CDR3 nucleotides read TGTGCCAGCAGTAAACGGGACACGGGAAACACCATATATTTT. This encodes CASSKRDTGNTIYF.

The J gene is TRBJ1-1, the V gene TRBV27; TRBD1 might be the D (6 bases). The CDR3 is 14 amino acids. With 2 bases removed from V and 2 bases from J, the gap between germline ends came to 9 bases. CDR1 MNHEY and CDR2 SMNVEV come from the germline V gene (reference sequence). CDR3 residues: CASSLDRLNTEAFF. CDR3 nucleotide sequence: TGTGCCAGCAGTTTAGACAGGCTAAACACTGAAGCTTTCTTT.

The V gene is TRBV28, the J gene TRBJ2-7, with 8 bases aligning to TRBD2. Germline CDR1 MDHEN, CDR2 SYDVKM. Germline trimming cut 7 bases from V and 3 bases from J; bases unmatched to any gene: 11. The CDR3 loop spans 15 amino acids. The CDR3 nucleotides are TGTGCCAGCACCCCGGGGGTAGCGGGATTCTACGAGCAGTACTTC. This gives the protein CASTPGVAGFYEQYF.

The rearrangement links TRBV21-1 to TRBJ1-2; the listed D gene, TRBD1, was not tested against the DNA. TRBV21-1 is described as a pseudogene. The CDR3 consists of 13 residues. CDR3 nucleotide sequence: TGTGCCAGCAGACAGGGAGCAAACTATGGCTACACCTTC. It specifies CASRQGANYGYTF.

The genes are TRBV21-1 and TRBJ2-5; the tabulated D call, TRBD1, remains unverified against the DNA. TRBV21-1 is reported as a pseudogene. The CDR3 contains 17 residues. CDR3 DNA sequence: TGTGCCACCACGGGCCCGAGACAGGGGGGGACCTCGGAGACCCAGTACTTC. Its protein product is CATTGPRQGGTSETQYF.

This clone was detected only a few times. This chain connects TRBV2 to TRBJ1-3; tentative D call: TRBD1 (5 bases). Germline V lookup: CDR1 SNHLY, CDR2 FYNNEI. The CDR3 has 14 amino acids. Trimming cost V 6 bases and J 0 bases, with 9 bases left between them. The CDR3 DNA follows: TGTGCCAGCAGGAGACAGAACTCTGGAAACACCATATATTTT. Translating it yields CASRRQNSGNTIYF.

The chain uses TRBV7-9 and TRBJ2-3, with D possibly being TRBD2 (6 bases). This CDR3 spans 14 amino acids. CDR1 and CDR2 from the germline V gene are SEHNR and FQNEAQ (reference sequence). The V end was cut by 7 bases, the J end by 2 bases, with 13 bases between. DNA for the CDR3: TGTGCCAGCAACACGGGGAGGACCACAGATACGCAGTATTTT. Protein: CASNTGRTTDTQYF.

The rearrangement joins TRBV29-1 to TRBJ2-1; 8 nucleotides agree with TRBD2. V lost 5 bases and J lost 2; bases outside the gene matches: 11. The germline gives CDR1 SQVTM, CDR2 ANQGSEA. This CDR3 is built from 16 residues. The DNA of the CDR3 is TGCAGCGTTTGGGCTAGCGGGTCGATAGCCTACAATGAGCAGTTCTTC. It encodes CSVWASGSIAYNEQFF.